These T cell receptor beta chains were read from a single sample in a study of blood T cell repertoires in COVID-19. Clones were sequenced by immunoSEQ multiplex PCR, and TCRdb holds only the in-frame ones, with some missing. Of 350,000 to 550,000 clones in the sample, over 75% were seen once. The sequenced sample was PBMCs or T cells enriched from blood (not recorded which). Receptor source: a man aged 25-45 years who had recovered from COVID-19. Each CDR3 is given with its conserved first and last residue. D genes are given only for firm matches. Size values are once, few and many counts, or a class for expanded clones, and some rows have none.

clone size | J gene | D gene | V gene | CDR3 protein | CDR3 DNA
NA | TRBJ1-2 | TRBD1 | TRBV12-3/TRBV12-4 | CASSQPGGGYTF | TGTGCCAGCAGTCAGCCAGGGGGAGGCTACACCTTC
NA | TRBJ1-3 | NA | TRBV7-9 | CASSSRGGKISNSGNTIYF | TGTGCCAGCAGCTCCCGGGGGGGGAAAATCTCCAACTCTGGAAACACCATATATTTT
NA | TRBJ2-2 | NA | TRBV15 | CATSNNRVEVTGELFF | TGTGCCACCAGCAATAACAGGGTAGAGGTCACCGGGGAGCTGTTTTTT
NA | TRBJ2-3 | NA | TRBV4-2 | CASSKLLADNTDTQYF | TGTGCCAGCAGCAAACTCTTAGCGGATAACACAGATACGCAGTATTTT
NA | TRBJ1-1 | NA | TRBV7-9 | CASSLEFGQRDTEAFF | TGTGCCAGCAGCTTAGAGTTCGGACAGAGGGACACTGAAGCTTTCTTT
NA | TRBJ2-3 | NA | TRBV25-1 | CASSDPIGGDTQYF | TGTGCCAGCAGTGATCCTATCGGGGGAGATACGCAGTATTTT
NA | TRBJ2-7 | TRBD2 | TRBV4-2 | CASSQELAGIGEQYF | TGTGCCAGCAGCCAAGAGCTAGCGGGGATAGGGGAGCAGTACTTC
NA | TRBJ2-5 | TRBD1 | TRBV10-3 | CAIGDREETQYF | TGTGCCATCGGGGACAGGGAAGAGACCCAGTACTTC
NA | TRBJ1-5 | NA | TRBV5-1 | CASSLEAGLRPQHF | TGCGCCAGCAGCTTGGAGGCAGGGTTGCGGCCCCAGCATTTT
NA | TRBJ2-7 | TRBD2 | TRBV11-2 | CASKKAGVGEQYF | TGTGCCAGCAAGAAAGCGGGAGTGGGCGAGCAGTACTTC
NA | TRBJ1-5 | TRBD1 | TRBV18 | CASSSLRDSYNQPQHF | TGTGCCAGCTCATCCTTGCGGGACAGCTATAATCAGCCCCAGCATTTT
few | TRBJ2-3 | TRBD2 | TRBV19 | CASSSLAGGPLGTDTQYF | TGTGCCAGTAGTAGCCTAGCGGGAGGGCCTTTGGGCACAGATACGCAGTATTTT
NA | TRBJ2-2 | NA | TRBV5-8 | CASSSGVNTGELFF | TGTGCCAGCAGCTCGGGTGTAAACACCGGGGAGCTGTTTTTT
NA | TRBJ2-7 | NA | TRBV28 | CASSLGGSTHEQYF | TGTGCCAGCAGTTTAGGAGGGAGCACCCACGAGCAGTACTTC
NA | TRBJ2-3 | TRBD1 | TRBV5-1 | CASSPGQEDTDTQYF | TGCGCCAGCAGCCCTGGACAGGAGGACACAGATACGCAGTATTTT
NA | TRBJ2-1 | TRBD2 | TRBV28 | CASSFGLAGANYNEQFF | TGTGCCAGCAGTTTCGGGCTAGCGGGGGCCAACTACAATGAGCAGTTCTTC
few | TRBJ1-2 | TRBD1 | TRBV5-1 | CASSRPGQSYGYTF | TGCGCCAGCAGCCGACCGGGACAGTCCTATGGCTACACCTTC
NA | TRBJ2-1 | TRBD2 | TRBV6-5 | CASGRGGEINEQFF | TGTGCCAGCGGTCGGGGAGGGGAGATCAATGAGCAGTTCTTC
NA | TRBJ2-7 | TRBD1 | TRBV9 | CASSVGDRDEQYF | TGTGCCAGCAGCGTAGGGGACAGGGATGAGCAGTACTTC
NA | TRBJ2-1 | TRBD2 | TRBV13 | CASSSLAGEYNEQFF | TGTGCCAGCAGCTCCCTAGCGGGAGAGTACAATGAGCAGTTCTTC
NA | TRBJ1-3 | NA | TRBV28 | CASSSPPQGRNTIYF | TGTGCCAGCAGTAGCCCACCCCAGGGGAGAAACACCATATATTTT
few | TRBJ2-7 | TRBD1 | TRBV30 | CAWKSGTGGHEQYF | TGTGCCTGGAAATCCGGGACAGGGGGCCACGAGCAGTACTTC
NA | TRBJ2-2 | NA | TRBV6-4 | CASSDKSKDGAGELFF | TGTGCCAGCAGTGACAAGTCAAAAGACGGGGCCGGGGAGCTGTTTTTT
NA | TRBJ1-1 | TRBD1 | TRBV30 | CAWTRQGRGTEAFF | TGTGCCTGGACCCGACAGGGGCGAGGCACTGAAGCTTTCTTT
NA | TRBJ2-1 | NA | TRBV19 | CASSTWRGSGSYNEQFF | TGTGCCAGTAGTACCTGGCGGGGTAGCGGATCCTACAATGAGCAGTTCTTC
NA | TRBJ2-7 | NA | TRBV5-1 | CASSPIYDLSGSYEQYF | TGCGCCAGCAGCCCGATCTATGACCTGTCGGGCTCCTACGAGCAGTACTTC
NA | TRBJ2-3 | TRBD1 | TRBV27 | CASSWTGAGTDTQYF | TGTGCCAGCAGTTGGACAGGGGCGGGGACAGATACGCAGTATTTT
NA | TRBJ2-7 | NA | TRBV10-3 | CASEGEGYEQYF | TGTGCCTCTGAGGGGGAGGGTTACGAGCAGTACTTC
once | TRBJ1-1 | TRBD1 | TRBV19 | CATERTGGRRTEAFF | TGTGCCACAGAACGTACAGGGGGGCGTCGCACTGAAGCTTTCTTT
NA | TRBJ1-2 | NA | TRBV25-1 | CASSEQGLGYTF | TGTGCCAGCAGTGAACAGGGTTTGGGCTACACCTTC
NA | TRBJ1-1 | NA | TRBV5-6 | CASSLAGGREAFF | TGTGCCAGCAGCTTGGCCGGGGGGCGTGAAGCTTTCTTT